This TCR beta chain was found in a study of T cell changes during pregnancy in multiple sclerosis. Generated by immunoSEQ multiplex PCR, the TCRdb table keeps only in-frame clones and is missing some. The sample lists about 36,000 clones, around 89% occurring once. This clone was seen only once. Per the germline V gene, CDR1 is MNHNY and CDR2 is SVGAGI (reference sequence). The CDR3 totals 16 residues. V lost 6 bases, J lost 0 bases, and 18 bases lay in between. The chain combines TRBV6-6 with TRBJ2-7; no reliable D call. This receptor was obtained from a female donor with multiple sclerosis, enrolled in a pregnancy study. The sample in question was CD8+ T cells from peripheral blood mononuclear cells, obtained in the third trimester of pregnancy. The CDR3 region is CASSPRFGASSYEQYF. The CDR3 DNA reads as TGTGCCAGCAGCCCACGGTTTGGAGCTAGCTCCTACGAGCAGTACTTC.